Listed below are T cell receptor beta chains from one sample, sequenced in a study of shared clonotypes between healthy human individuals. The data were produced by immunoSEQ multiplex PCR, yet TCRdb's version contains in-frame clones alone and is incomplete. Found here are about 560,000 clones, just over 75% of them singletons; the top ten hold about 12%. The sequenced sample consisted of PBMCs. These receptors were obtained from a woman between 40 and 55 years old in good health. Some clones in this sample may be carry-over from other donors' samples. CDR3s include the opening cysteine and the closing phenylalanine or tryptophan. A D gene is named only where the DNA matches it firmly. A row's size may be missing; if present it is once, few, many or a size class.

j_call v_call clone_size d_call cdr3_aa cdr3_nt
TRBJ1-1 TRBV29-1 once - CSVSRDTANTEAFF TGCAGCGTTAGCCGGGACACCGCGAACACTGAAGCTTTCTTT
TRBJ2-5 TRBV18 once - CASSPEVYQETQYF TGTGCCAGCTCACCCGAGGTGTACCAAGAGACCCAGTACTTC
TRBJ2-5 TRBV6-6 - - CASSYSRDNQYF TGTGCCAGCAGTTACAGTCGAGATAATCAGTACTTC
TRBJ2-5 TRBV5-1 - - CASSLGGKETQYF TGCGCCAGCAGCTTGGGGGGCAAGGAGACCCAGTACTTC
TRBJ2-7 TRBV10-3 - TRBD1 CAISERDRLYF TGTGCCATCAGTGAGAGGGACAGACTGTACTTC
TRBJ1-2 TRBV28 - - CASSSPAGANYGYTF TGTGCCAGCAGCTCACCCGCGGGGGCTAACTATGGCTACACCTTC
TRBJ2-1 TRBV7-3 - TRBD2 CASSSLAGVGYNEQFF TGTGCCAGCAGCTCCTTGGCGGGAGTGGGGTACAATGAGCAGTTCTTC
TRBJ2-5 TRBV7-3 once TRBD2 CASSLAGGRKTQYF TGTGCCAGCAGCTTAGCTGGCGGGAGAAAGACCCAGTACTTC
TRBJ2-7 TRBV29-1 - - CSVDTGGPYEQYF TGCAGCGTTGACACGGGCGGCCCCTACGAGCAGTACTTC
TRBJ1-3 TRBV28 - - CASRLYTGLGNTIYF TGTGCCAGCAGGCTTTACACGGGTCTTGGAAACACCATATATTTT
TRBJ2-7 TRBV4-2 - - CASSHSGGWEQYF TGTGCCAGCAGCCATTCCGGGGGCTGGGAGCAGTACTTC
TRBJ2-5 TRBV5-3 - - CARSCTAQTQYF TGTGCCAGAAGCTGCACGGCACAGACCCAGTACTTC
TRBJ2-7 TRBV19 - TRBD2 CASSISSGAYEQYF TGTGCCAGTAGTATTTCTAGCGGGGCCTACGAGCAGTACTTC
TRBJ2-3 TRBV28 - - CASQGDTQYF TGTGCCTCTCAAGGTGATACGCAGTATTTT
TRBJ2-3 TRBV5-1 - - CASGPMGSGEDTQYF TGCGCCAGCGGCCCCATGGGGTCTGGTGAAGATACGCAGTATTTT
TRBJ1-1 TRBV10-2 - TRBD1 CASRATGGPEAFF TGCGCCAGCAGGGCTACAGGGGGCCCTGAAGCTTTCTTT
TRBJ1-4 TRBV11-2 once - CASSQRGVGEKLFF TGTGCCAGCAGCCAGAGAGGGGTGGGTGAAAAACTGTTTTTT
TRBJ2-7 TRBV30 many - CAWGPGTGGTYEQYF -
TRBJ1-4 TRBV15 - TRBD1 CATSRDVGTGEKLFF TGTGCCACCAGCAGAGATGTGGGGACAGGCGAAAAACTGTTTTTT
TRBJ2-7 TRBV4-2 - TRBD2 CASSQDPGGFSYEQYF TGTGCCAGCAGCCAAGATCCGGGAGGATTTTCCTACGAGCAGTACTTC
TRBJ1-1 TRBV19 once - CASSPHVGLQGPFMGTEAFF TGTGCCAGTAGTCCACACGTCGGTCTCCAGGGGCCCTTCATGGGCACTGAAGCTTTCTTT
TRBJ2-1 TRBV28 - TRBD2 CASRGTSGRRRGSYNEQFF TGTGCCAGCAGAGGGACTAGCGGGAGACGCCGTGGGTCCTACAATGAGCAGTTCTTC